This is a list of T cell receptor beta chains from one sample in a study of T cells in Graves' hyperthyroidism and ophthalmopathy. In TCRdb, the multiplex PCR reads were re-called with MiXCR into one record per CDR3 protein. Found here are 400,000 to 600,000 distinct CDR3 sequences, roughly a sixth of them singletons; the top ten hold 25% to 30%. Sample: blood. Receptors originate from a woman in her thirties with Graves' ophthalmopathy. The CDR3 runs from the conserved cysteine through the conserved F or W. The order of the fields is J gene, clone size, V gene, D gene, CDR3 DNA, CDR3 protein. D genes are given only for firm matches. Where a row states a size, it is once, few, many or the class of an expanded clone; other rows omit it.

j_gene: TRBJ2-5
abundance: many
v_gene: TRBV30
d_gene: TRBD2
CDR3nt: TGTGCCTGGAGTGCCGGACTAGCGGGAGGGCAAGAGACCCAGTACTTC
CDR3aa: CAWSAGLAGGQETQYF

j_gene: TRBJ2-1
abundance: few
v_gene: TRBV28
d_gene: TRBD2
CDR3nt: TGTGCCAGCAGTTTTTTGGTTGCGGGAGAGTTCCGCAATGAGCAGTTCTTC
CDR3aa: CASSFLVAGEFRNEQFF

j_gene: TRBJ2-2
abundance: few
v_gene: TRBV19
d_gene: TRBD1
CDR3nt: TGTGCCAGTACCTCGACAGGGAGCACCGGGGAGCTGTTTTTT
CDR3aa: CASTSTGSTGELFF

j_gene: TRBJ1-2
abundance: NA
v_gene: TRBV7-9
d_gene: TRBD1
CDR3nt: TGTGCCAGCAGCCGATTGGACAGGGATTCTAGCTACACCTTC
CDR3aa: CASSRLDRDSSYTF

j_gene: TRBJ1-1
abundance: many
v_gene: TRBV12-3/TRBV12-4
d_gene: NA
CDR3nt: TGTGCCAGCAGGACAGGAGTGAACACTGAAGCTTTCTTT
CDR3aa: CASRTGVNTEAFF

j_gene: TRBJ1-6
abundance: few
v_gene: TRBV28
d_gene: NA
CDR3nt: TGTGCCAGCAGTCCCAGGGTGGACTCCTATAATTCACCCCTCCACTTT
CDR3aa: CASSPRVDSYNSPLHF

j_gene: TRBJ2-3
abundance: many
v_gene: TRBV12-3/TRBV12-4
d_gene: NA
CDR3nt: TGTGCCAGCAGTTCGCCTTTCGAGACAGATACGCAGTATTTT
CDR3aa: CASSSPFETDTQYF

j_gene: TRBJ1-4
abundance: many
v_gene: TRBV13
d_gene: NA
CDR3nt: TGTGCCAGCAGCTTAGACCCGCTACCCGGTCGGGAAAAACTGTTTTTT
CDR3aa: CASSLDPLPGREKLFF

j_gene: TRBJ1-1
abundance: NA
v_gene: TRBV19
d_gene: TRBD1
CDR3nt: TGTGCCAGTGGGATAACCGGGACAGGGGGAGAGGCTGAAGCTTTCTTT
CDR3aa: CASGITGTGGEAEAFF

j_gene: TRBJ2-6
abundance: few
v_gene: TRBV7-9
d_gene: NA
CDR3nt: TGTGCCAGCAGCTCGGACCCCTCGAGCTCTGGGGCCAACGTCCTGACTTTC
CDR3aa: CASSSDPSSSGANVLTF

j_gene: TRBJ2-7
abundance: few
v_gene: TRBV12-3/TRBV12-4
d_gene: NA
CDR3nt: TGTGCCAGCAGTCCCCCAAGGGGCTACGAGCAGTACTTC
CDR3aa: CASSPPRGYEQYF

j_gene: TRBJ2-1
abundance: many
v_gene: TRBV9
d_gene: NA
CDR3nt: TGTGCCAGCAGCGTAGCGGGAACTAACAATGAGCAGTTCTTC
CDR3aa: CASSVAGTNNEQFF

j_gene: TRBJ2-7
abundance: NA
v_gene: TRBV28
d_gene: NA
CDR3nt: TGTGCCAGCAGTTTAGAGAAAAGTTTCTACGAGCAGTACTTC
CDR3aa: CASSLEKSFYEQYF

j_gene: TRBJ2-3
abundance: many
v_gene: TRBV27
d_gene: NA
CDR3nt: TGTGCCAGCAGTTTTCCCGGGAGTACAGATACGCAGTATTTT
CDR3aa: CASSFPGSTDTQYF

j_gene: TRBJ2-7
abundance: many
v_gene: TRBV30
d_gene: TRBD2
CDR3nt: TGTGCCGGGGGGGGGGGAATGCCCCCCTACGAGCAGTACTTC
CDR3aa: CAGGGGMPPYEQYF

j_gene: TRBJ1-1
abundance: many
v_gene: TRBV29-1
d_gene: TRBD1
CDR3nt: TGCAGCGTGGACAGGGGCGGGAACACTGAAGCTTTCTTT
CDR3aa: CSVDRGGNTEAFF

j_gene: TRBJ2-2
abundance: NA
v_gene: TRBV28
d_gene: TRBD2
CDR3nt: TGTGCCAGCACTACCCTAGCGGGAGGCAACACCGGGGAGCTGTTTTTT
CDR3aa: CASTTLAGGNTGELFF

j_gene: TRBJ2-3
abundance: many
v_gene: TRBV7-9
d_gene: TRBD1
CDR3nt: TGTGCCAGCAGCTTAAGCCCAGACAGGGCAGATACGCAGTATTTT
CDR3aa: CASSLSPDRADTQYF

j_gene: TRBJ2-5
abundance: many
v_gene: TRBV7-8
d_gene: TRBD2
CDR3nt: TGTGCCAGCAGCCGACTAGCGGGAGGGCAAGAGACCCAGTACTTC
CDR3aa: CASSRLAGGQETQYF

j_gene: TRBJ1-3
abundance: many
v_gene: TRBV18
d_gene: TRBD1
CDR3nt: TGTGCCAGCTCACCAATTCAGGGACAGTCCTCTGGAAACACCATATATTTT
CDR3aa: CASSPIQGQSSGNTIYF

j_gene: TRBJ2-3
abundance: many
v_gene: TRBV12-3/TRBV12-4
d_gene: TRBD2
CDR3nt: TGTGCCAGCAGTTTCAGGCCGCCGGGACGGGGGGAAGATACGCAGTATTTT
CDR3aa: CASSFRPPGRGEDTQYF

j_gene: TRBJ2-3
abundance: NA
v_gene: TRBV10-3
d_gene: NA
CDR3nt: TGTGCCATCAGTGAGCGCGCTACGACTAGTCTAAATACGCAGTATTTT
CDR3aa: CAISERATTSLNTQYF

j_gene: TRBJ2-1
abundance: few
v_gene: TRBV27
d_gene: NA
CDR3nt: TGTGCCAGCAGTTGGGGACCGAACAATGAGCAGTTCTTC
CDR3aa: CASSWGPNNEQFF

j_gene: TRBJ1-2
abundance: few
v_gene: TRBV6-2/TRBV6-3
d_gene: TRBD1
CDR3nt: TGTGCCAGCAGTTACTCGGGACAGGTATATGGCTACACCTTC
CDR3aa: CASSYSGQVYGYTF

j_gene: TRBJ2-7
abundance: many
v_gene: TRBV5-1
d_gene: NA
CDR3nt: TGCGCCAGCAGCTTGATGGATAGAACCTACGAGCAGTACTTC
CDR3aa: CASSLMDRTYEQYF

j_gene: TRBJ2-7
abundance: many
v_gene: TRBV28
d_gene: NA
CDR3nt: TGTGCCAGCAGCCGCCCCCAACAGGGCTCCGAGCAGTACTTC
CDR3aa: CASSRPQQGSEQYF

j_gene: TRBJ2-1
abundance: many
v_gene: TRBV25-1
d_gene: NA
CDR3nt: TGTGCCAGCAGTGAAACAGGTTCCTACAATGAGCAGTTCTTC
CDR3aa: CASSETGSYNEQFF

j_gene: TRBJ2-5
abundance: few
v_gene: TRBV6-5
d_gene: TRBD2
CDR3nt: TGTGCCAGCAGTTACGGTCTAGCGGGTTCGTTGGAGACCCAGTACTTC
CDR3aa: CASSYGLAGSLETQYF

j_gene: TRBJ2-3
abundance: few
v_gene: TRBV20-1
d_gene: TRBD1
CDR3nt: TGCAGTGCTAGTCTGGGACAGGGGGTCCATCGCACAGATACGCAGTATTTT
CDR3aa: CSASLGQGVHRTDTQYF

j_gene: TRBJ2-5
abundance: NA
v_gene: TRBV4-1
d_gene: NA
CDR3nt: TGCGCCAGCAGCCCCGGTGGCAGGCGGAGAGAGACCCAGTACTTC
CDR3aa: CASSPGGRRRETQYF

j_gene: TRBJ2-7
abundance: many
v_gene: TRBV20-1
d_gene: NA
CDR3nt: TGCAGTGCTCATAGGGCGTACGAGCAGTACTTC
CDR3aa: CSAHRAYEQYF

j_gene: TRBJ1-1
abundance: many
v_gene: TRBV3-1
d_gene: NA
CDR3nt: TGTGCCAGCAGCCACGGGAGATCGAACACTGAAGCTTTCTTT
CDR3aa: CASSHGRSNTEAFF

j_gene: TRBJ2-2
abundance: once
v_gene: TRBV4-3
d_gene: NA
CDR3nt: TGCGCCAGCAGCCAAATGGCTGGGGAGCTGTTTTTT
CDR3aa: CASSQMAGELFF

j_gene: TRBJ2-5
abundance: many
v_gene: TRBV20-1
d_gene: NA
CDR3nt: TGCAGTGCTAGGTTGCCAGGCCAAGAGACCCAGTACTTC
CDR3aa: CSARLPGQETQYF

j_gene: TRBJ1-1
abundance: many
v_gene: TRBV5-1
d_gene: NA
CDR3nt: TGCGCCAGCAGCTTGAACAGGGACGCTGAAGCTTTCTTT
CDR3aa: CASSLNRDAEAFF

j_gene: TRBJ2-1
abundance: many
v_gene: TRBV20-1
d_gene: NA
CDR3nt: TGCAGTGCTAGAGAAGGGGTGAATAATGAGCAGTTCTTC
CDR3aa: CSAREGVNNEQFF